The rows below give T cell receptor beta chains drawn from one sample of a study of cytomegalovirus exposure and HLA in healthy donors. TCRdb's table, derived via immunoSEQ multiplex PCR, lists solely in-frame clones and lacks some. Of about 130,000 clones in the sample, 84% were seen once. Sequencing was done on a sample of PBMCs. Source of these receptors: a man aged 45-60 years in good health and CMV-seronegative. Both conserved end residues are part of each CDR3. Fields, in order: D gene, J gene, V gene, clone size, CDR3 DNA, CDR3 protein. D genes are given only for firm matches. A clone size is listed for some rows: how often the clone was seen (once, few, many), or a class if it is expanded.

TRBD1 TRBJ2-3 TRBV5-1 - TGCGCCAGCAGCACCCAGACAGGGAATTTTTACACAGATACGCAGTATTTT CASSTQTGNFYTDTQYF
TRBD2 TRBJ2-2 TRBV7-6 - TGTGCCAGCAGCGCCGGGACTAGTACCTCCGGGGAGCTGTTTTTT CASSAGTSTSGELFF
- TRBJ2-1 TRBV7-9 - TGTGCCAGCAGCTTAATCGGGGGAACCTACAATGAGCAGTTCTTC CASSLIGGTYNEQFF
- TRBJ2-1 TRBV5-1 - TGCGCCAGCAGCAACGACTGGAATGAGCAGTTCTTC CASSNDWNEQFF
TRBD1 TRBJ1-2 TRBV27 - TGTGCCAGTCCAGGGGGACCAGGCTATGGCTACACCTTC CASPGGPGYGYTF
TRBD2 TRBJ2-2 TRBV27 - TGTGCCAGCAGTTTATTCCGCGGGGGGAATGCCGGGGAGCTGTTTTTT CASSLFRGGNAGELFF
TRBD2 TRBJ2-5 TRBV9 once TGTGCCAGCAGCGTAGGTGGAGCGGGGGGGCGTGAGACCCAGTACTTC CASSVGGAGGRETQYF
- TRBJ1-6 TRBV2 - TGTGCCAGCGAAGGGAGTTTTCCACCCCTCCACTTT CASEGSFPPLHF
TRBD1 TRBJ2-7 TRBV6-5 - TGTGCCAGCAGTAATGGGGACAGGGGAAGAGGCGAGCAGTACTTC CASSNGDRGRGEQYF
TRBD1 TRBJ2-5 TRBV5-4 - TGTGCCAGCAGGTCGGGACAGGGGGTAGTAGAGACCCAGTACTTC CASRSGQGVVETQYF
- TRBJ2-5 TRBV6-1 - TGTGCCAGCAGTGGACGGGTTGGCGGATTACAAGAGACCCAGTACTTC CASSGRVGGLQETQYF
TRBD2 TRBJ2-7 TRBV4-2 - TGTGCCAGCAGCCAGGTTGGCGGGGGGGCTCCCTACGAGCAGTACTTC CASSQVGGGAPYEQYF
- TRBJ2-7 TRBV30 - TGTGCCTGGAGTGTTGGGGCAGGGATGTTATTAAACGAGCAGTACTTC CAWSVGAGMLLNEQYF
- TRBJ1-5 TRBV7-2 once TGTGCCAGCAGCTTAGATACCTCCGGGTCCCAGCATTTT CASSLDTSGSQHF
TRBD1 TRBJ2-4 TRBV13 - TGTGCCAGCAGCCTCGGGACAGGGGGTAGCATTCAGTACTTC CASSLGTGGSIQYF
TRBD2 TRBJ2-3 TRBV30 - TGTGCCTGGAGCCTTGGGAGGGCGGATACGCAGTATTTT CAWSLGRADTQYF
TRBD2 TRBJ2-2 TRBV4-2 - TGTGCCAGCAGCCAACAGGCTAGCGGAGACCTCACCGGGGAGCTGGTTTTT CASSQQASGDLTGELVF
- TRBJ2-2 TRBV25-1 - TGTGCCAGCAGTGGACTGGACACCGGGGAGCTGTTTTTT CASSGLDTGELFF
TRBD1 TRBJ1-6 TRBV5-1 once TGCGCCAGCAGCTGGGACAGGGTCAATTCACCCCTCCACTTT CASSWDRVNSPLHF
TRBD1 TRBJ1-2 TRBV2 - TGTGCCAGCAGTCCCGCTACGAAGACGATGGGACAGGGGCTTCTCGGCTACACCTTC CASSPATKTMGQGLLGYTF
- TRBJ1-1 TRBV6-4 - TGTGCCAGCAGTGAGGACAGGAACACTGAAGCTTTCTTT CASSEDRNTEAFF
- TRBJ2-1 TRBV7-3 - TGTGCCAGCAGGACAGACAGATCGGGGCAGTTCTTC CASRTDRSGQFF
- TRBJ2-7 TRBV27 - TGTGCCAGCAGGCCCAAAACGGGACTCACCTACGAGCAGTACTTC CASRPKTGLTYEQYF
TRBD2 TRBJ2-1 TRBV4-3 - TGCGCCAGCAGCCAAAGCGGGGGGGGTTACAATGAGCAGTTCTTC CASSQSGGGYNEQFF
TRBD1 TRBJ1-5 TRBV19 - TGTGCCAGTAGTATAGACCAGGGGGCTTCGGGTCAGCCCCAGCATTTT CASSIDQGASGQPQHF
TRBD2 TRBJ2-2 TRBV7-3 - TGTGCCAGCAGCTCCCAACGTAGCGGGCCCAAGGCCGGGGAGCTGTTTTTT CASSSQRSGPKAGELFF
TRBD1 TRBJ1-1 TRBV9 - TGTGCCAGCAGCGTAGCCGGGACAGGGGGCACTGAAGCTTTCTTT CASSVAGTGGTEAFF
TRBD1 TRBJ1-1 TRBV4-1 once TGCGCCAGCAGACAGGGGGGCGCTGAAGCTTTCTTT CASRQGGAEAFF
- TRBJ1-4 TRBV2 few TGTGCCAGCGAGCCGGTGTCTAATGAAAAACTGTTTTTT CASEPVSNEKLFF
- TRBJ2-1 TRBV6-1 - TGTGCCAGCAGTGTCCAGGGTTTTGAGCAGTTCTTC CASSVQGFEQFF
TRBD2 TRBJ2-1 TRBV5-1 - TGCGCCAGCAGCTTGGCTAGCGGGGTCGACAATGAGCAGTTCTTC CASSLASGVDNEQFF
- TRBJ1-1 TRBV6-1 - TGTGCCAGCAGTGAAAGTTTGGGGGGGTGGGACACTGAAGCTTTCTTT CASSESLGGWDTEAFF
- TRBJ1-5 TRBV9 - TGTGCCAGCAGCGTAGGAGGAAGTTTGGTCGAGCCCCAGCATTTT CASSVGGSLVEPQHF
- TRBJ1-2 TRBV5-1 - TGCGCCAGCAGCTTGGGGGGGCGCGGCTACACCTTC CASSLGGRGYTF
TRBD1 TRBJ2-7 TRBV4-1 - TGCGCCAGCAGCCAAAGGGACAGCAATCCCGTAGGCGATGGGCAGTACTTC CASSQRDSNPVGDGQYF
- TRBJ2-5 TRBV29-1 - TGCAGCGTTATGACAGGCGGGGAGACCCAGTACTTC CSVMTGGETQYF
TRBD2 TRBJ2-1 TRBV6-4 once TGTGCCAGCAGCTCAAGTCCCGGGGCTAGCGGGGATATTAATGAGCAGTTCTTC CASSSSPGASGDINEQFF
TRBD1 TRBJ1-1 TRBV9 - TGTGCCAGCAGCGTAGGGGAGGGACAGGGGAACACTGAAGCTTTCTTT CASSVGEGQGNTEAFF
- TRBJ2-3 TRBV15 - TGTGCCACCAGCAAAGTAGATCGCACAGATACGCAGTATTTT CATSKVDRTDTQYF
- TRBJ2-1 TRBV19 - TGTGCCAGTAGTAAGAGACAGGACTCCTACAATGAGCAGTTCTTC CASSKRQDSYNEQFF
- TRBJ2-2 TRBV10-3 - TGTGCCATCGCCCGGTTCGGCGGGGAGCTGTTTTTT CAIARFGGELFF
- TRBJ1-3 TRBV30 - TGTGCCTGGAGTGTAGGACACATCTCTGGAAACACCATATATTTT CAWSVGHISGNTIYF
TRBD1 TRBJ2-2 TRBV5-4 few TGTGCCACAGGACAGGACGCGAACACCGGGGAGCTGTTTTTT CATGQDANTGELFF
TRBD1 TRBJ2-4 TRBV4-1 - TGCGCCAGCAGCCTAGGACAGGGGCTTTCCAAAAACATTCAGTACTTC CASSLGQGLSKNIQYF
TRBD1 TRBJ1-5 TRBV6-1 - TGTGCCAGCAGCTACGGACAGGGCGTCAATCAGCCCCAGCATTTT CASSYGQGVNQPQHF
TRBD2 TRBJ2-3 TRBV7-9 - TGTGCCAGCAGCGTTACTAGCGGGGCCACAGATATGCAGTATTTT CASSVTSGATDMQYF
TRBD2 TRBJ2-1 TRBV5-1 - TGCGCCAGCAGCCTCAGCGGGGGGTTCTACAATGAGCAGTTCTTC CASSLSGGFYNEQFF
- TRBJ1-2 TRBV6-6 - TGTGCCAGCAGCCCTGCGGCCATCGTGGATGGCTACACCTTC CASSPAAIVDGYTF
TRBD1 TRBJ2-7 TRBV6-1 - TGTGCCAGCAGCACCGGGACAGCCTACGAGCAGTACTTC CASSTGTAYEQYF
- TRBJ1-1 TRBV27 few TGTGCCAGCAGTTTAGCTGGAGGGGTGTTGAACACTGAAGCTTTCTTT CASSLAGGVLNTEAFF
- TRBJ2-2 TRBV19 - TGTGCCAGTATCTCCAGGGGGAACACCGGGGAGCTGTTTTTT CASISRGNTGELFF
TRBD2 TRBJ2-3 TRBV12-5 - TGTGCTAGTGGGCGGGGACTAGCGGAACACACAGATACGCAGTATTTT CASGRGLAEHTDTQYF
- TRBJ1-1 TRBV7-3 - TGTGCCAGCAGCTTAAACAGGGACACTGAAGCTTTCTTT CASSLNRDTEAFF
TRBD2 TRBJ2-1 TRBV19 - TGTGCCAGTAGCCTATCCGCGGGGGGTTACAATGAGCAGTTCTTC CASSLSAGGYNEQFF